These T cell receptor beta chains were read from a single sample in a study of blood T cells in healthy people across ages. TCRdb fed the 5' RACE reads into MiXCR, producing one record per CDR3 protein. Here the sample spans about 1.4 million distinct CDR3 sequences, approximately 60% being singletons. The source material was blood. These TCRs come from a man aged 18 to 29 in good health. Both conserved end residues are part of each CDR3. Fields, in order: D gene, clone size, V gene, J gene, CDR3 DNA, CDR3 protein. D genes are given only for firm matches. Clone size is stated in some rows and not others, as once, few, many or a class when expanded.

.	.	TRBV5-5	TRBJ2-5	TGTGCCAGCAGCTTGTTACCGCGGGGACAAGAGACCCAGTACTTC	CASSLLPRGQETQYF
.	.	TRBV2	TRBJ2-1	TGTGCCAGCAGTGATGGTGGGAGGCCCGGGAATGAGCAGTTCTTC	CASSDGGRPGNEQFF
TRBD1	few	TRBV7-2	TRBJ1-6	TGTGCCAGCAGCTCAAGGACAGGGAGGGATTCACCCCTCCACTTT	CASSSRTGRDSPLHF
.	.	TRBV12-3/TRBV12-4	TRBJ2-7	TGTGCCAGCAGACAAACCGGACGGGGTTACGAGCAGTACTTC	CASRQTGRGYEQYF
.	.	TRBV25-1	TRBJ2-2	TGTGCCAGCAGTCTACCCGGAGCCGGGGAGCTGTTTTTT	CASSLPGAGELFF
.	many	TRBV20-1	TRBJ1-5	TGCAGTGCTAGAGATTCAGCCTTAGACAGTGTAGGTCAGCCCCAGCATTTT	CSARDSALDSVGQPQHF
.	.	TRBV25-1	TRBJ2-3	TGTACCAGCAGTGATCCCTGGATGGGGACAGATACGCAGTATTTT	CTSSDPWMGTDTQYF
TRBD1	.	TRBV6-1	TRBJ1-2	TGTGCCAGCACCCTATGGACAGGGGACTATGGCTACACCTTC	CASTLWTGDYGYTF
.	.	TRBV27	TRBJ2-5	TGTGCCAGCAGCCAGGGGTCAGGAATTTTCGGGGAGACCCAGTACTTC	CASSQGSGIFGETQYF
.	.	TRBV28	TRBJ2-3	TGTGCCAGCAGTTTACCGGGGGTTAGCACAGATACGCAGTATTTT	CASSLPGVSTDTQYF
.	.	TRBV6-5	TRBJ2-3	TGTGCCAGCAGATCCTCGACAGGAGATACGCAGTATTTT	CASRSSTGDTQYF
.	.	TRBV5-5	TRBJ2-7	TGTGCCAGCAGCAAACGACAGGAAACCTACGAGCAGTACTTC	CASSKRQETYEQYF